The 2 T cell receptor beta chains listed next were all sequenced from one sample in a study of blood T cell repertoires in COVID-19 (dated by TCRdb to between 2020 and 2021). The library was produced with the immunoSEQ multiplex PCR assay. What TCRdb holds here is the immuneACCESS table cut down to in-frame rearrangements. Part of the clones is not present; checked against another copy, under half of the missing clones reflect an unresolved V gene, and the others are unexplained. For this sample the table gives more than 85,000 clones, of which 72% were detected only once. Of the sample, about 7.1% falls within the top ten clones. The sample taken for sequencing was peripheral blood. Every receptor here comes from an older woman with acute or convalescent COVID-19.

The rearrangement links TRBV20-1 to TRBJ1-2; D is undetermined. Per the germline V gene, CDR1 is DFQATT and CDR2 is SNEGSKA (reference sequence). The CDR3 contains 13 residues. V lost 3 bases to trimming and J lost 0 bases, with 8 bases between them. CDR3 amino acids: CSASKSTNYGYTF. CDR3 bases: TGCAGTGCTAGTAAGTCTACTAACTATGGCTACACCTTC.

The chain combines TRBV30 with TRBJ2-5; D is uncertain. This CDR3 is 11 amino acids long. V was trimmed by 0 bases and J by 5 bases, leaving 4 bases between them. CDR1 and CDR2 (germline): GTSNPN, SVGIG (reference sequence). CDR3 in DNA: TGTGCCTGGAGTGTACTGGAGACCCAGTACTTC. Protein sequence: CAWSVLETQYF.